This T cell receptor beta chain was recorded in a study of post-analysis software for immune sequencing data. Incorporated into the TCR beta cDNA libraries were unique molecular identifiers, which served to reduce PCR and sequencing biases. T cells numbering 1 to 10 million yielded cDNA molecules that totaled some 500,000. MiXCR, run by TCRdb on the PCR reads, gives a single entry per CDR3 protein. The data contain some 690,000 distinct CDR3 sequences, around 60% of them singletons. General study findings and limits: There were four or five TRBV segments more frequent in patients than controls, and TRBV5-6, TRBV5-1 and TRBV20-1 were among them.

V lost 7 bases and J lost 7; bases outside the gene matches: 9. The germline CDR1 and CDR2 sequences are SQVTM and ANQGSEA. This CDR3 is built from 13 residues. The sample holds a few counts of this clonotype. The target antigen is unknown. The sample comprised blood. The TCR was taken from a girl aged 2 to 10 with multiple sclerosis. J is TRBJ2-1 and V is TRBV29-1; 8 nucleotides align to TRBD1. The CDR3 loop reads CSASRGQVNEQFF. The CDR3 region has the DNA TGCAGCGCCTCCAGGGGGCAGGTAAATGAGCAGTTCTTC.